The present T cell receptor (beta chain) was sequenced within a study of Graves' ophthalmopathy and Graves' hyperthyroidism. Amplification of the TCR beta CDR3 regions used RNA transcripts (as template). HTBI primers primed a first-round RT-PCR, and a second-round multiplex PCR followed. TCRdb re-analysed the multiplex PCR reads in MiXCR, keeping a single row per CDR3 protein. This sample carries about 39,000 distinct CDR3 sequences, 50% of them seen once, and the ten largest clones take 26%. With 0 bases clipped from V and 9 bases from J, the junction kept 4 bases outside the gene matches. The germline V gene encodes CDR1 SGHKS and CDR2 YYEKEE (reference sequence). This CDR3 contains 15 residues. Thyroid ultrasound, orbital computed tomography, TRAb, serum thyroxine and clinical symptoms formed the basis of diagnosis.

The chain employs TRBV5-5 and TRBJ1-6; 9 bases match TRBD1. Sequencing used peripheral blood. This TCR came from an adult woman with stable Graves' hyperthyroidism. In DNA form, the CDR3 reads TGTGCCAGCAGCTTGGCCGGGACAGGGCCTTCACCCCTCCACTTT. Protein product: CASSLAGTGPSPLHF.